This T cell receptor (beta chain) was observed in a study of blood T cells in healthy people across ages. Ranging in age from roughly 6 to 90, the donors were healthy Caucasian individuals from Russia. Each of the donors had 8 to 10 milliliters of peripheral blood drawn into EDTA-treated Vacutainer tubes. Extraction of total RNA produced a minimum of 5.5 micrograms from each sample. Notes on this clonotype: Mismatch with germline at one junction end may stem from a read error.

The authors ran a second PCR of about 6 to 12 cycles using a sample-barcoded 5' primer and a J-beta primer mix. TCRdb re-called the 5' RACE reads with MiXCR, one entry per CDR3 protein. The table records around 1,500,000 distinct CDR3 sequences, roughly 28% of them present only once. The CDR3 has 14 amino acids. Germline CDR1 and CDR2: DFQATT and SNEGSKA (reference sequence). The sample consisted of blood. The TCR comes from a woman between 25 and 40 years old in good health. The chain is built from TRBV20-1 and TRBJ2-3; D is unresolved. The CDR3 sequence: CSASLWGPTDTRYF. The CDR3 region has the DNA TGCAGTGCTAGTTTGTGGGGTCCCACAGATACGCGGTATTTT.